Reported below is one T cell receptor (beta chain). What it binds is unknown. Patients had received no treatment of any kind before thyroid surgery. TCRdb reprocessed the PCR reads via MiXCR. The sample carries 30,000 to 40,000 clones, roughly 15% recorded once. The sample belongs to a study of metastatic and nonmetastatic thyroid tumors. The wider study: The comparison covered peripheral blood and tumor or nodule tissue in malignant and benign thyroid patients. General observations from the study: Relative to benign nodules, malignant thyroid tumors were reportedly characterized by significantly elevated TCR beta diversity in blood and tumor.

V lost 3 bases and J lost 8, with 17 bases in between. The CDR3 consists of 13 residues. Germline loops: CDR1 DFQATT, CDR2 SNEGSKA (reference sequence). This receptor was taken from a male donor with papillary thyroid cancer or a benign thyroid nodule (not recorded which). Some clones in this sample may be carry-over from other donors' samples. The genes are TRBV20-1 and TRBJ2-7; D remains ambiguous. The sample comprised blood. As DNA, the CDR3 is TGCAGTGCTAGCGTCCCAGACGTCCACCAGCAGTACTTC. Residues: CSASVPDVHQQYF.